The next 14 T cell receptor beta chains were all read from a single sample in a study of graft-versus-host responses after intestinal transplantation. Which antigens these TCRs recognize remains unknown. Profiling relied on immunoSEQ multiplex PCR, and the TCRdb table lists in-frame clones only, not all of them. The sample holds around 99,000 clones, roughly 91% seen once. The sample consisted of unstimulated CD8+ T cells sorted from spleen or lymph node cells, taken before intestinal transplant. These receptors all come from a human donor who received an intestinal transplant.

The V and J genes are TRBV7-9 and TRBJ1-2, with 8 bases that match TRBD1. In germline, CDR1 is SEHNR, CDR2 FQNEAQ (reference sequence). J lost 4 bases, V lost 5 bases, and 9 bases had no gene match. This CDR3 comprises 15 residues. CDR3 sequence (DNA): TGTGCCAGCAGCAACATCGGGACAGGCCTCTATGGCTACACCTTC. Its protein is CASSNIGTGLYGYTF.

V and J are TRBV6-5 and TRBJ2-1; 9 bases match TRBD2. Per germline, CDR1 MNHEY and CDR2 SVGAGI. J was trimmed by 10 bases and V by 2 bases; bases with no gene match: 9. This CDR3 spans 15 amino acids. The CDR3 region is CASSYGGGASREQFF. CDR3 DNA sequence: TGTGCCAGCAGTTACGGCGGGGGGGCCTCAAGGGAGCAGTTCTTC.

The chain couples TRBV7-6 to TRBJ2-5, with D maybe TRBD2 (5 bases). The germline V gene encodes CDR1 SGHVS and CDR2 FNYEAQ. V shed 11 bases and J shed 4 bases, with 20 bases lying between them. This CDR3 spans 14 amino acids. The chain's CDR3 is CAAGLFTGSETQYF. In DNA form, the CDR3 reads TGTGCCGCTGGACTCTTCACCGGTTCAGAGACCCAGTACTTC.

The chain uses TRBV7-9 and TRBJ2-7; 11 bases are shared with TRBD1. The germline CDR1 and CDR2 sequences are SEHNR and FQNEAQ (reference sequence). The trim removed 4 bases at V and 4 bases at J, leaving 6 bases unmatched. The CDR3 consists of 15 residues. The CDR3: CASSSPGQGGYEQYF. In DNA, the CDR3 is TGTGCCAGCAGCTCACCGGGACAGGGGGGATACGAGCAGTACTTC.

The CDR3 DNA reads TGTGCCAGCAGTTTAAGGGAGAGGGGGGGCATGAACACTGAAGCTTTCTTT. Protein product: CASSLRERGGMNTEAFF. The V gene is TRBV28, the J gene TRBJ1-1, with D tentatively TRBD1 (6 bases). The V end lost 2 bases, the J end lost 0 bases, and 16 bases lay between the germline ends. The CDR3 covers 17 residues. Germline V gene lookup returns CDR1 MDHEN and CDR2 SYDVKM.

The rearrangement uses TRBV6-6 and TRBJ2-1; D is ambiguous. The CDR3 has 13 amino acids. CDR1 is MNHNY and CDR2 is SVGAGI in the germline V gene (reference sequence). The V and J ends lost 5 bases and 9 bases respectively, with 14 bases between them. The CDR3 nucleotides are TGTGCCAGCAGTCCCGCCCTAGTGAGTGAGCAGTTCTTC. Protein product: CASSPALVSEQFF.

The CDR3 DNA sequence: TGTGCCAGTAGTATAGTGTCAGGGGATGAAAAACTGTTTTTT. Its protein is CASSIVSGDEKLFF. The V and J genes are TRBV19 and TRBJ1-4, with D perhaps matching TRBD1 (6 bases). Germline CDR1 LNHDA, CDR2 SQIVND (reference sequence). This CDR3 comprises 14 residues. The ends were cut back, 1 base at V and 6 bases at J, with 9 bases in the middle. The variable domain in full, completed from reference TRBV19 and TRBJ1-4, reads DGGITQSPKYLFRKEGQNVTLSCEQNLNHDAMYWYRQDPGQGLRLIYYSQIVNDFQKGDIAEGYSVSREKKESFPLTVTSAQKNPTAFYLCASSIVSGDEKLFFGSGTQLSVL.

The rearrangement uses TRBV4-1 and TRBJ2-5, with 10 nucleotides matching TRBD2. The CDR3 runs to 19 residues. CDR1 MGHRA and CDR2 YSYEKL come from the germline V gene. V trimming: 0 bases; J trimming: 4 bases; junction bases outside the gene matches: 14. CDR3 sequence (DNA): TGCGCCAGCAGCCAAGATTTTTCTAGCGGGGGTTTTTTCCCAGAGACCCAGTACTTC. Translation: CASSQDFSSGGFFPETQYF.

The CDR3 region is CASSPGTGVSGNTIYF. The CDR3 DNA reads as TGTGCCAGCAGTCCCGGGACAGGGGTTTCTGGAAACACCATATATTTT. The chain carries TRBV28 and TRBJ1-3; 10 nucleotides match TRBD1. The ends lost 5 bases at V and 1 base at J; junction bases unmatched: 5. Germline V lookup: CDR1 MDHEN, CDR2 SYDVKM. The CDR3 runs to 16 residues.

This chain joins TRBV25-1 and TRBJ1-1, with 8 bases identical to TRBD1. The CDR3 consists of 13 residues. CDR1 MGHDK and CDR2 SYGVNS come from the germline V gene. V was pared by 4 bases and J by 5 bases, with 3 bases of the junction left unmatched. The chain's CDR3 is CASSGQGWTEAFF. The CDR3 region has the DNA TGTGCCAGCAGTGGACAGGGGTGGACTGAAGCTTTCTTT.

V usage is TRBV11-2 and J usage is TRBJ1-2; a weak D match, TRBD1 (6 bases). CDR3 length: 15 amino acids. The V gene lost 4 bases and the J gene lost 0 bases, with 12 bases spanning the gap. Germline values: CDR1 SGHAT, CDR2 FQNNGV. In nucleotides, the CDR3 is TGTGCCAGCAGCTCCCCAGGGGACCCTAACTATGGCTACACCTTC. This translates into CASSSPGDPNYGYTF.

This sequence joins TRBV4-1 and TRBJ2-7; no reliable D call. The germline V gene encodes CDR1 MGHRA and CDR2 YSYEKL. The V end was cut by 4 bases, the J end by 2 bases, with 9 bases between. The CDR3 is made up of 13 amino acids. CDR3 amino acids: CASSRDTAYEQYF. The DNA of the CDR3 is TGCGCCAGCAGCCGAGATACGGCCTACGAGCAGTACTTC.

This clone was found a few times. The V gene is TRBV4-3, the J gene TRBJ2-7; unclear D gene. Trimming took off 0 bases at V and 1 base at J, with 7 bases between the two ends. Germline V gives CDR1 LGHNA, CDR2 YSLEER. The CDR3 consists of 14 residues. The CDR3 DNA is TGCGCCAGCAGCCAAGATAGGCGGTCCTACGAGCAGTACTTC. This codes for CASSQDRRSYEQYF.

The gene calls are TRBV9 and TRBJ1-1; unclear D gene. This CDR3 contains 14 residues. Trimming removed 5 bases from V and 2 bases from J, with 13 bases in between. Looked up from germline, CDR1 is SGDLS and CDR2 is YYNGEE. CDR3 nucleotides: TGTGCCAGCAGTGGCTGGGCTGATAACACTGAAGCTTTCTTT. It specifies CASSGWADNTEAFF.